The 15 T cell receptor beta chains listed next were all sequenced from one sample in a study of cytomegalovirus exposure and HLA in healthy donors. PCR involved 60 Vbeta and 13 Jbeta primers. Clones were read by immunoSEQ multiplex PCR, and TCRdb kept only the in-frame ones, dropping some. The sample includes around 120,000 clones, more than 65% of them seen just once. Sequencing was done on a sample of PBMCs. All receptors derive from a man aged 18 to 29 in good health and CMV-seronegative.

The chain combines TRBV2 with TRBJ2-3; TRBD2 matches 14 bases. V lost 0 bases, J lost 1 base, and 12 bases stayed unmatched. This CDR3 has 21 residues. Germline assignment: CDR1 SNHLY and CDR2 FYNNEI. The CDR3 DNA follows: TGTGCCAGCAGTGAAGCGTGGAGGGGTCCGACTAGCGGGGGGGGCACAGATACGCAGTATTTT. This codes for CASSEAWRGPTSGGGTDTQYF.

The chain combines TRBV6-5 with TRBJ2-7, with 7 bases aligning to TRBD1. The germline gives CDR1 MNHEY, CDR2 SVGAGI. V gave up 6 bases and J gave up 0 bases; unmatched junction bases: 5. The CDR3 is 14 residues long. CDR3: CASRWTGNSYEQYF. The CDR3, as DNA: TGTGCCAGCAGGTGGACAGGTAACTCCTACGAGCAGTACTTC.

The V call is TRBV4-2, the J call TRBJ2-2; 7 bases agree with TRBD1. V shed 4 bases and J 3 bases; nucleotides not matched to a gene: 8. The germline gives CDR1 LGHNA, CDR2 YNFKEQ. The CDR3 length is 16 residues. CDR3 sequence: CASSLVLGGDTGELFF. In nucleotides, the CDR3 is TGTGCCAGCAGCCTGGTCCTAGGGGGCGACACCGGGGAGCTGTTTTTT.

The chain carries TRBV19 and TRBJ2-4; perhaps TRBD1 as D (5 bases). Between the trimmed V and J ends, which lost 4 bases and 0 bases, there was a span of 16 bases. The CDR3 spans 17 residues. The germline V gene has CDR1 LNHDA and CDR2 SQIVND (reference sequence). The CDR3 DNA is TGTGCCAGTAGTAAGGGGTCGGGTGGAGTAGCCAAAAACATTCAGTACTTC. This sequence encodes CASSKGSGGVAKNIQYF.

DNA for the CDR3: TGTGCCAGCAGCCTACAGGGGGCTGTGGAGACCCAGTACTTC. It is translated as CASSLQGAVETQYF. This chain uses TRBV6-5 with TRBJ2-5; the match to TRBD1 covers 9 bases. The CDR3 loop spans 14 amino acids. Germline values: CDR1 MNHEY, CDR2 SVGAGI. V trimming: 6 bases; J trimming: 5 bases; junction bases outside the gene matches: 7.

CDR3 sequence (DNA): TGCAGCGCCAGGACAGGGAGGAACGAGCAGTACTTC. As protein: CSARTGRNEQYF. V gene TRBV29-1 combines with J gene TRBJ2-7; 8 nucleotides agree with TRBD1. Germline V gene lookup returns CDR1 SQVTM and CDR2 ANQGSEA. The CDR3 contains 12 residues. The junction had 7 bases not matched to a gene; V was cut back by 7 bases and J by 5 bases.

This chain joins TRBV6-1 and TRBJ1-2, with D possibly TRBD1 on 6 matching bases. CDR1 MNHNS and CDR2 SASEGT come from the germline V gene. The CDR3 extends over 16 amino acids. Trimming removed 3 bases at V and 1 base at J, with 15 bases between. CDR3: CASSDGPGQLNYGYTF. In nucleotides, the CDR3 is TGTGCCAGCAGTGACGGTCCAGGACAGCTTAACTATGGCTACACCTTC.

This chain connects TRBV25-1 to TRBJ1-6; D gene unclear. The V gene's germline CDR1 is MGHDK and CDR2 SYGVNS. The CDR3 consists of 13 residues. V gave up 3 bases and J gave up 10 bases, with 10 bases separating them. CDR3 residues: CASSDRKLSPLHF. The CDR3 DNA reads as TGTGCCAGCAGTGACAGGAAGCTATCACCCCTCCACTTT.

This sequence joins TRBV6-5 and TRBJ1-4, with TRBD1 as a possible D gene (5 bases). The ends were cut back, 7 bases at V and 11 bases at J, with 14 bases in the middle. CDR1 and CDR2 (germline): MNHEY, SVGAGI. The CDR3 is 12 residues long. The chain's CDR3 is CASTHSRGKLFF. CDR3 bases: TGTGCCAGCACCCACTCCCGGGGGAAACTGTTTTTT.

This clone was picked up one time. V and J are TRBV2 and TRBJ1-1; 12 bases agree with TRBD1. The germline CDR1 and CDR2 sequences are SNHLY and FYNNEI. The CDR3 is made up of 14 amino acids. Trimming took 6 bases from V and 7 from J; bases not matched to a gene: 6. This chain's CDR3 is CASSRDRGRGEAFF. CDR3 bases: TGTGCCAGCAGCCGGGACAGGGGGCGCGGTGAAGCTTTCTTT.

This clone has a single count. The chain joins TRBV27 to TRBJ2-7, with D maybe TRBD2 (5 bases). The ends were cut back, 8 bases at V and 3 bases at J, with 20 bases in the middle. CDR1 and CDR2 from the germline V gene are MNHEY and SMNVEV (reference sequence). The CDR3 has 15 amino acids. CDR3 in amino acids: CASSPKGFGNYEQYF. CDR3 coding DNA: TGTGCCAGCTCCCCAAAAGGGTTCGGGAACTACGAGCAGTACTTC.

The J gene is TRBJ1-2, the V gene TRBV15; 9 nucleotides match TRBD1. CDR1 and CDR2 from the germline V gene are LNHNV and YYDKDF (reference sequence). The CDR3 extends over 14 amino acids. V was pared by 3 bases and J by 5 bases, with 4 bases of the junction left unmatched. CDR3 coding DNA: TGTGCCACCAGCAGGGACAGGGGAAGATATGGCTACACCTTC. Protein product: CATSRDRGRYGYTF.

The chain is built from TRBV4-1 and TRBJ2-5, with 11 bases that match TRBD2. With the DNA end fitting TRBJ2-7 better, the J assignment may be wrong. The CDR3 is made up of 16 amino acids. Germline CDR1 and CDR2: MGHRA and YSYEKL. CDR3 sequence reads: CASSQASGGQFYEQYF. CDR3 DNA: TGCGCCAGCAGCCAAGCTAGCGGGGGGCAATTCTACGAGCAGTACTTC.

This clone came up a few times. The junction departs from the called germline gene at one end, perhaps through a read error. Other DNA sequences in this sample translate to the same CDR3. This sequence joins TRBV5-1 and TRBJ2-7; D remains ambiguous. Germline-derived CDR1 and CDR2 are SGHRS and YFSETQ. The CDR3 extends over 11 amino acids. The DNA for the CDR3 is TGTGCCAGCAGCTTGGCTTACGAGCAGTACTTC. It yields the protein CASSLAYEQYF.

The chain recombines TRBV5-5 with TRBJ1-4, with D maybe TRBD1 (6 bases). V was shortened by 2 bases and J by 1 base, with 6 bases between the two germline ends. CDR1 and CDR2 (germline): SGHKS, YYEKEE (reference sequence). There are 14 residues in the CDR3. The CDR3 here is CASSLQGTNEKLFF. The CDR3 region has the DNA TGTGCCAGCAGCTTACAGGGAACTAATGAAAAACTGTTTTTT.